Presented here are 19 T cell receptor beta chains from one specimen sequenced in a study of shared clonotypes between healthy human individuals. Measured with immunoSEQ multiplex PCR; TCRdb has only the in-frame clones, and not every one. The sample has hundreds of thousands of clones, 60% to 75% seen once. Sequencing was performed on memory CD4+ T cells sorted from blood. Regarding subset: CD45RA-negative fraction. The receptor source for this set is a woman in her twenties or thirties in good health.

The chain couples TRBV5-4 to TRBJ2-7; TRBD1 or TRBD2 may be the D gene (6 bases each). V lost 4 bases, J lost 5 bases, and 16 bases lay in between. There are 14 residues in the CDR3. CDR1 and CDR2 (germline): SGHNT, YYREEE (reference sequence). In DNA form, the CDR3 reads TGTGCCAGCAGCCCTACTGGGGGGCCCCACGAGCAGTACTTC. Translated, it gives CASSPTGGPHEQYF.

The gene calls are TRBV7-2 and TRBJ2-3; D remains ambiguous. Between the trimmed V and J ends, which lost 5 bases and 0 bases, there was a span of 15 bases. From germline, CDR1 is SGHTA and CDR2 FQGNSA. There are 16 residues in the CDR3. The CDR3 here is CASSKDGPGSTDTQYF. Written as DNA, the CDR3 is TGTGCCAGCAGCAAAGACGGCCCCGGAAGCACAGATACGCAGTATTTT.

This sequence joins TRBV7-9 and TRBJ2-1; 14 nucleotides match TRBD2. Trimming took 1 base from V and 6 from J; bases not matched to a gene: 8. CDR3 length: 18 amino acids. CDR1 is SEHNR, CDR2 FQNEAQ, per germline (reference sequence). The CDR3, as DNA: TGTGCCAGCAGCTTAGAATCGGCGGGGACTAGCGGGAGCAATGAGCAGTTCTTC. Translating it yields CASSLESAGTSGSNEQFF.

V usage is TRBV7-3 and J usage is TRBJ1-1; tentative D call: TRBD1 (6 bases). Germline CDR1 SGHTA, CDR2 FQGTGA. Trimming pared 2 bases from V and 3 bases from J, leaving 13 bases between. CDR3 length: 15 amino acids. The CDR3 loop reads CASSLYGGLDTEAFF. CDR3 in DNA: TGTGCCAGCAGCTTATATGGGGGGCTCGACACTGAAGCTTTCTTT.

V gene TRBV6-1 combines with J gene TRBJ2-7; 11 nucleotides line up with TRBD1. This CDR3 contains 13 residues. Germline V lookup: CDR1 MNHNS, CDR2 SASEGT. V was clipped by 6 bases and J by 6 bases; unmatched bases: 4. The CDR3 sequence: CASRWTGGGEQYF. In DNA form, the CDR3 reads TGTGCCAGCAGGTGGACAGGGGGCGGCGAGCAGTACTTC.

The genes are TRBV5-1 and TRBJ1-1; TRBD1 aligns across 9 bases. Germline V lookup: CDR1 SGHRS, CDR2 YFSETQ. The CDR3 spans 16 residues. The ends lost 5 bases at V and 0 bases at J; junction bases unmatched: 8. The CDR3 DNA is TGCGCCAGCAGACCGGACAGGGGTTACATGAACACTGAAGCTTTCTTT. It codes for CASRPDRGYMNTEAFF.

This clone has a handful of counts. Other DNA sequences in this sample translate to the same CDR3. The V gene is TRBV5-1, the J gene TRBJ1-1; no definite D call. V was trimmed by 3 bases and J by 1 base, leaving 10 bases between them. Per germline, CDR1 SGHRS and CDR2 YFSETQ. CDR3 size: 14 residues. The CDR3 spells CASSYGTANTEAFF. CDR3 coding DNA: TGCGCCAGCAGCTATGGAACCGCGAACACTGAAGCTTTCTTT.

The V gene is TRBV19, the J gene TRBJ2-2, with D perhaps TRBD2 (6 bases). CDR3 length: 14 amino acids. V was cut by 4 bases and J by 3 bases, with 9 bases left in between. In germline, CDR1 is LNHDA, CDR2 SQIVND (reference sequence). The CDR3 region is CASSTGVDTGELFF. Here the CDR3 DNA reads TGTGCCAGTAGTACGGGGGTGGACACCGGGGAGCTGTTTTTT.

The rearrangement links TRBV28 to TRBJ2-7; D ambiguous. Germline V CDR1 and CDR2: MDHEN, SYDVKM. CDR3 length: 13 residues. With 3 bases removed from V and 3 bases from J, the gap between germline ends came to 9 bases. The CDR3: CASSFQSHYEQYF. The CDR3 DNA is TGTGCCAGCAGTTTCCAGAGCCACTACGAGCAGTACTTC. Using reference TRBV28 and TRBJ2-7 for the parts outside the CDR3, the full variable domain is DVKVTQSSRYLVKRTGEKVFLECVQDMDHENMFWYRQDPGLGLRLIYFSYDVKMKEKGDIPEGYSVSREKKERFSLILESASTNQTSMYLCASSFQSHYEQYFGPGTRLTVT.

This clone has only a few counts. The chain has TRBV10-3 and TRBJ2-3; 8 positions agree with TRBD1. After removal of 4 bases from V and 3 bases from J, the junction contained 9 bases not matched to a gene. This CDR3 has 16 residues. From germline, CDR1 is ENHRY and CDR2 SYGVKD. The CDR3 sequence: CAISGTTGDLTDTQYF. As DNA, the CDR3 is TGTGCCATCAGTGGAACGACAGGGGACTTAACAGATACGCAGTATTTT.

V usage is TRBV10-1 and J usage is TRBJ1-2; no clear D. This CDR3 contains 15 residues. The V gene's germline CDR1 is WNHNN and CDR2 SYGVQD (reference sequence). Trimming took 2 bases from V and 2 from J, leaving 12 bases between them. The CDR3 is CASSEGSSENYGYTF. The CDR3 DNA follows: TGCGCCAGCAGTGAGGGCTCTTCGGAAAACTATGGCTACACCTTC.

The rearrangement joins TRBV7-8 to TRBJ2-3; TRBD2 matches at 7 bases. Germline V gene lookup returns CDR1 SGHVS and CDR2 FQNEAQ. The CDR3 has 17 residues. The junction had 10 bases not matched to a gene; V was cut back by 1 base and J by 3 bases. The CDR3 is CASSLGPLAAGTDTQYF. The CDR3 region has the DNA TGTGCCAGCAGCTTAGGCCCGCTAGCGGCGGGGACAGATACGCAGTATTTT.

The V call is TRBV27, the J call TRBJ2-3; 15 nucleotides align to TRBD2. The germline gives CDR1 MNHEY, CDR2 SMNVEV (reference sequence). V trimming: 5 bases; J trimming: 2 bases; junction bases outside the gene matches: 8. CDR3 length: 18 amino acids. The CDR3, as DNA: TGTGCCAGCAGTACTGCCCGGACTAGCGGGAGGGACACAGATACGCAGTATTTT. Its translation: CASSTARTSGRDTDTQYF.

This clone has just a few counts. The chain is built from TRBV14 and TRBJ2-3, with D possibly matching TRBD2 (6 bases). This CDR3 is built from 12 residues. The germline V gene encodes CDR1 SGHDN and CDR2 FVKESK. V was cut by 5 bases and J by 7 bases, with 10 bases left in between. The CDR3 bases are TGTGCCAGCAGCACGGGACTTTATACGCAGTATTTT. As protein: CASSTGLYTQYF.

A remark on this clone: This sample also contains other DNA sequences that code for the same CDR3. CDR3 bases: TGCGCCAGCAGCTTGGTTGCAGGGGCCTACGAGCAGTACTTC. Amino acids: CASSLVAGAYEQYF. V gene TRBV5-1 combines with J gene TRBJ2-7, with D possibly being TRBD1 (6 bases). V was pared by 0 bases and J by 2 bases, with 9 bases between. The germline V gene has CDR1 SGHRS and CDR2 YFSETQ. There are 14 residues in the CDR3.

The rearrangement links TRBV19 to TRBJ2-1; D tentatively fits TRBD1 or TRBD2 (7 bases each). This CDR3 contains 17 residues. Germline values: CDR1 LNHDA, CDR2 SQIVND (reference sequence). V lost 2 bases and J lost 3, with 17 bases in between. CDR3 region: CASSISLGGGFYNEQFF. CDR3 DNA: TGTGCCAGTAGTATATCTCTGGGAGGGGGCTTCTACAATGAGCAGTTCTTC.

This clone was detected a few times. The V and J genes are TRBV19 and TRBJ2-1; 7 positions match TRBD2. V lost 6 bases, J lost 4 bases, and 6 bases stayed unmatched. The V gene's germline CDR1 is LNHDA and CDR2 SQIVND (reference sequence). The CDR3 has 14 residues. The CDR3 region is CASSEKRGYNEQFF. The CDR3 DNA follows: TGTGCCAGTAGCGAAAAGCGGGGTTACAATGAGCAGTTCTTC.

The chain is built from TRBV28 and TRBJ1-1; possible D gene TRBD1, 5 bases. V was trimmed by 5 bases and J by 0 bases, leaving 16 bases between them. Germline V gene data show CDR1 as MDHEN and CDR2 as SYDVKM. This CDR3 is 16 amino acids long. Written as DNA, the CDR3 is TGTGCCAGCAGTGCGCCGGGACTGACACTGAACACTGAAGCTTTCTTT. Its protein product is CASSAPGLTLNTEAFF. Together with reference TRBV28 and TRBJ1-1, the CDR3 gives the full variable domain: DVKVTQSSRYLVKRTGEKVFLECVQDMDHENMFWYRQDPGLGLRLIYFSYDVKMKEKGDIPEGYSVSREKKERFSLILESASTNQTSMYLCASSAPGLTLNTEAFFGQGTRLTVV.

CDR3 sequence: CASRGQVINQPQHF. In nucleotides, the CDR3 is TGTGCCAGCAGAGGACAGGTCATCAATCAGCCCCAGCATTTT. The V call is TRBV6-1, the J call TRBJ1-5, with 7 bases identical to TRBD1. The CDR3 covers 14 residues. Germline CDR1 is MNHNS and CDR2 is SASEGT. J gave up 3 bases and V 6 bases, and 5 bases lay outside the gene matches.